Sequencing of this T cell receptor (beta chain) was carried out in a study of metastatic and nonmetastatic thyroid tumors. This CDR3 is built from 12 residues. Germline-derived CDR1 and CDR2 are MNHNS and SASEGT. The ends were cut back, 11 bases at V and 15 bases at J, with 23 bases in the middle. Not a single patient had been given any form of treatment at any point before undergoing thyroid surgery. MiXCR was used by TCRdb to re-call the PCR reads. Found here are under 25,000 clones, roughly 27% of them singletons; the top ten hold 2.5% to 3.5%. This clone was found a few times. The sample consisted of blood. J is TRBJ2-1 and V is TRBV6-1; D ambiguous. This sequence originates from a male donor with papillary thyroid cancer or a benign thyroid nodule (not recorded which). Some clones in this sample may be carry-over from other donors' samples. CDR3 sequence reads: CAAILTAGSTFF. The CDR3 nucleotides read TGTGCCGCTATACTGACCGCAGGAAGTACGTTCTTC.